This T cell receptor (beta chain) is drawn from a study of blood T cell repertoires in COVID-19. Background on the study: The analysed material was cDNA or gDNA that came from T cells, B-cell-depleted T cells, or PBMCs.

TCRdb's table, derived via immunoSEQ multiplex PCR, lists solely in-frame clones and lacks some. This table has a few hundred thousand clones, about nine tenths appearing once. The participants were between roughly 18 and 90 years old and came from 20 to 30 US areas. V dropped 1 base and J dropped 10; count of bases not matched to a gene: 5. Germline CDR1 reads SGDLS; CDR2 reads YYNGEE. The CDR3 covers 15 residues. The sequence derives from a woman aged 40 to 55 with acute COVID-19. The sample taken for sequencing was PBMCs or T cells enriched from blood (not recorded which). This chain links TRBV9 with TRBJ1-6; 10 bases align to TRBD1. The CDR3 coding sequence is TGTGCCAGCAGCGTACGGGACAGGGGCAGCTCACCCCTCCACTTT. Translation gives CASSVRDRGSSPLHF.